A selection of T cell receptor beta chains follows, all from one sample in a study of CD8 T cells in ankylosing spondylitis. One entry per CDR3 protein results from TCRdb running MiXCR on the 5' RACE reads. The sample carries some 840,000 distinct CDR3 sequences, around 11% recorded once. The sample was blood, either unsorted or a sorted T cell fraction (not recorded which). Receptor source: a male donor with ankylosing spondylitis. Each CDR3 is given with its conserved first and last residue. Fields, in order: D gene, clone size, J gene, V gene, CDR3 protein, CDR3 DNA. D genes are given only for firm matches. Size is omitted from some rows. Given values are once, few, many or a class for expanded clones.

TRBD2 | few | TRBJ2-1 | TRBV20-1 | CSARTSGRTAYNEQFF | TGCAGTGCTAGAACTAGCGGGAGGACTGCCTACAATGAGCAGTTCTTC
TRBD2 | many | TRBJ2-3 | TRBV20-1 | CSASVAGPTDTQYF | TGCAGTGCTAGTGTAGCGGGGCCCACAGATACGCAGTATTTT
- | many | TRBJ2-3 | TRBV20-1 | CSARSPGPGDTQYF | TGCAGTGCTAGGTCTCCTGGACCTGGAGATACGCAGTATTTT
- | many | TRBJ2-1 | TRBV29-1 | CSVDVGKRNEQFF | TGCAGCGTTGACGTCGGAAAACGGAATGAGCAGTTCTTC
TRBD1 | few | TRBJ1-1 | TRBV6-1 | CASSTGGYMNTEAFF | TGTGCCAGCAGTACAGGGGGCTACATGAACACTGAAGCTTTCTTT
TRBD1 | many | TRBJ1-1 | TRBV20-1 | CSASMDRGSGEAFF | TGCAGTGCTAGCATGGACAGGGGGAGTGGTGAAGCTTTCTTT
- | - | TRBJ1-2 | TRBV5-1 | CASSISTDNYGYTF | TGCGCCAGCAGCATTTCGACAGATAACTATGGCTACACCTTC
- | - | TRBJ1-3 | TRBV29-1 | CSATYSGNTIYF | TGCAGCGCAACGTACTCTGGAAACACCATATATTTT
- | many | TRBJ2-5 | TRBV29-1 | CSVLYGVETQYF | TGCAGCGTACTCTATGGGGTGGAGACCCAGTACTTC
- | - | TRBJ1-5 | TRBV29-1 | CSVGQGSNQPQHF | TGCAGCGTTGGTCAGGGCAGCAATCAGCCCCAGCATTTT
- | many | TRBJ1-2 | TRBV6-5 | CASSYRGGQGGYTF | TGTGCCAGCAGTTATCGTGGGGGGCAAGGTGGCTACACCTTC
TRBD2 | - | TRBJ2-5 | TRBV11-1 | CASSPQRTSGGSQETQYF | TGTGCCAGCAGCCCCCAACGGACTAGCGGGGGTTCCCAAGAGACCCAGTACTTC
- | few | TRBJ2-7 | TRBV7-2 | CASSPGSAPYEQYF | TGTGCCAGCAGCCCAGGTAGCGCTCCCTACGAGCAGTACTTC
- | few | TRBJ2-1 | TRBV4-1 | CASSQSWGSLSYNEQFF | TGCGCCAGCAGCCAATCTTGGGGGAGCCTCTCCTACAATGAGCAGTTCTTC
TRBD1 | - | TRBJ2-6 | TRBV27 | CASTQTGAGANVLTF | TGTGCCAGCACCCAGACAGGGGCTGGGGCCAACGTCCTGACTTTC
- | - | TRBJ1-1 | TRBV7-8 | CASSRLGALSGAFF | TGTGCCAGCAGCCGTCTCGGGGCTTTGAGCGGAGCTTTCTTT
- | - | TRBJ2-5 | TRBV18 | CASSPVPETQYF | TGTGCCAGCTCACCTGTTCCAGAGACCCAGTACTTC
TRBD1 | - | TRBJ1-1 | TRBV10-3 | CAISDPTGGPEAFF | TGTGCCATCAGTGACCCGACAGGGGGCCCGGAAGCTTTCTTT
TRBD2 | - | TRBJ2-1 | TRBV6-2/TRBV6-3 | CASSPVAGESYNEQFF | TGTGCCAGCAGCCCGGTAGCGGGGGAATCCTACAATGAGCAGTTCTTC
- | few | TRBJ2-5 | TRBV20-1 | CSASSTGEGETQYF | TGCAGTGCGAGCTCGACAGGGGAGGGGGAGACCCAGTACTTC
TRBD2 | - | TRBJ2-2 | TRBV12-3/TRBV12-4 | CASSLGTPRGYNTGELFF | TGTGCCAGCAGCCTTGGGACCCCGCGGGGGTATAACACCGGGGAGCTGTTTTTT
- | - | TRBJ2-1 | TRBV19 | CASGDRLVEQFF | TGTGCCAGTGGAGACAGACTAGTTGAGCAGTTCTTC
TRBD2 | - | TRBJ2-1 | TRBV7-9 | CASSPSGGIYNEQFF | TGTGCCAGCAGCCCTAGCGGGGGGATATACAATGAGCAGTTCTTC
- | many | TRBJ1-2 | TRBV24-1 | CATSDFGNYGYTF | TGTGCCACCAGTGATTTCGGGAACTATGGCTACACCTTC
- | - | TRBJ2-3 | TRBV5-1 | CASSLTFSSTDTQYF | TGCGCCAGCAGCTTGACCTTCTCTAGCACAGATACGCAGTATTTT
TRBD2 | - | TRBJ2-1 | TRBV19 | CASSMPSGRASDEQFF | TGTGCCAGTAGTATGCCTAGCGGGAGGGCGAGCGATGAGCAGTTCTTC
TRBD1 | - | TRBJ2-7 | TRBV29-1 | CSVIRGRGLNEQYF | TGCAGCGTTATACGGGGCAGGGGGCTCAACGAGCAGTACTTC
- | - | TRBJ1-2 | TRBV5-1 | CASAPQLRTGYTF | TGCGCCAGCGCACCACAACTCAGGACGGGCTACACCTTC
- | few | TRBJ2-3 | TRBV29-1 | CSVESFHGTDTQYF | TGCAGCGTTGAATCCTTCCATGGCACAGATACGCAGTATTTT
- | many | TRBJ2-5 | TRBV10-3 | CAISGQGSSLQETQYF | TGTGCCATCAGTGGGCAGGGCAGCTCTCTTCAAGAGACCCAGTACTTC
- | few | TRBJ1-1 | TRBV10-3 | CAISSRWGTEAFF | TGTGCCATCAGTTCAAGATGGGGAACTGAAGCTTTCTTT
TRBD1 | - | TRBJ1-1 | TRBV6-5 | CASSLRGQYTEAFF | TGTGCCAGCAGTTTGAGGGGGCAGTACACTGAAGCTTTCTTT
TRBD2 | - | TRBJ2-5 | TRBV20-1 | CCWTGTSGSLGETQYF | TGCTGTTGGACCGGGACTAGCGGGAGTTTGGGAGAGACCCAGTACTTC
- | many | TRBJ2-2 | TRBV30 | CAWSAGFRTGELFF | TGTGCCTGGAGTGCGGGATTTAGGACCGGGGAGCTGTTTTTT
TRBD2 | many | TRBJ2-5 | TRBV7-9 | CASSLWTSGQETQYF | TGTGCCAGCAGCCTCTGGACTAGCGGGCAAGAGACCCAGTACTTC
- | - | TRBJ1-4 | TRBV6-5 | CASSLDSSPTNEKLFF | TGTGCCAGCAGTTTGGACAGTTCCCCAACTAATGAAAAACTGTTTTTT
- | - | TRBJ2-1 | TRBV5-1 | CASGSPGPRRNEQFF | TGCGCCAGCGGTTCTCCGGGACCCCGCAGGAATGAGCAGTTCTTC
TRBD2 | many | TRBJ2-1 | TRBV5-1 | CASRLGPSGSKDEQFF | TGCGCCAGCAGGCTGGGCCCTAGCGGGAGTAAGGATGAGCAGTTCTTC
TRBD1 | few | TRBJ1-4 | TRBV20-1 | CSAVPGQGFEKLFF | TGCAGTGCTGTTCCGGGACAGGGGTTTGAAAAACTGTTTTTT
TRBD2 | many | TRBJ2-5 | TRBV7-2 | CASSLASGIGETQYF | TGTGCCAGCAGCCTCGCTAGCGGGATTGGAGAGACCCAGTACTTC
TRBD2 | few | TRBJ2-3 | TRBV5-1 | CASSPETPGGDTQYF | TGCGCCAGCAGCCCGGAGACCCCCGGGGGGGATACGCAGTATTTT
TRBD2 | few | TRBJ2-1 | TRBV5-1 | CASSLTSGWGNEQFF | TGCGCCAGCAGCTTGACTAGCGGGTGGGGCAATGAGCAGTTCTTC
- | many | TRBJ2-7 | TRBV27 | CASSRAGSYEQYF | TGTGCCAGCAGTCGAGCGGGCTCCTACGAGCAGTACTTC
TRBD1 | few | TRBJ2-7 | TRBV9 | CASSFRTGPDYEQYF | TGTGCCAGCAGCTTCAGGACAGGGCCAGACTACGAGCAGTACTTC
- | many | TRBJ1-1 | TRBV3-1 | CASSPGTAVDTEAFF | TGTGCCAGCAGCCCGGGGACGGCCGTCGACACTGAAGCTTTCTTT
- | - | TRBJ2-2 | TRBV5-5 | CASSLALKTNTGELFF | TGTGCCAGCAGCTTGGCGTTAAAAACAAACACCGGGGAGCTGTTTTTT
- | many | TRBJ2-7 | TRBV7-2 | CASSSRTTYEQYF | TGTGCCAGCAGCTCTCGGACCACCTACGAGCAGTACTTC
- | - | TRBJ2-1 | TRBV5-1 | CASSRQGTIIWDEQFF | TGCGCCAGCAGCAGACAGGGGACTATTATATGGGATGAGCAGTTCTTC
- | - | TRBJ2-1 | TRBV29-1 | CSVYGTDFYNEQFF | TGCAGCGTTTATGGAACCGACTTTTACAATGAGCAGTTCTTC
- | few | TRBJ1-1 | TRBV5-1 | CASSLSLGGMNTEAFF | TGCGCCAGCAGCTTATCTTTGGGTGGTATGAACACTGAAGCTTTCTTT
TRBD1 | - | TRBJ1-5 | TRBV7-2 | CASSGGGTGMPQHF | TGTGCCAGCAGCGGGGGTGGGACAGGGATGCCCCAGCATTTT
- | many | TRBJ1-6 | TRBV20-1 | CSGGSPLHF | TGCAGTGGAGGTTCACCCCTCCACTTT
TRBD2 | - | TRBJ2-1 | TRBV7-9 | CASSLVSSGVDYNEQFF | TGTGCCAGCAGCTTAGTGTCTAGCGGGGTTGACTACAATGAGCAGTTCTTC
- | - | TRBJ2-3 | TRBV7-3 | CASSLQGIGDTQYF | TGTGCCAGCAGCCTACAGGGAATTGGCGATACGCAGTATTTT
- | - | TRBJ1-2 | TRBV20-1 | CSTPLQHGYTF | TGCAGTACCCCACTACAACATGGCTACACCTTC
- | - | TRBJ2-7 | TRBV6-5 | CASSYVLGDYEQYF | TGTGCCAGCAGTTACGTGTTAGGGGATTACGAGCAGTACTTC
- | many | TRBJ2-1 | TRBV2 | CASSAQVSSYNEQFF | TGTGCCAGCAGCGCACAGGTTAGCTCCTACAATGAGCAGTTCTTC
- | few | TRBJ1-2 | TRBV7-2 | CASSLVRLANYGYTF | TGTGCCAGCAGCTTAGTTCGGCTAGCTAACTATGGCTACACCTTC
- | few | TRBJ1-1 | TRBV5-1 | CASSSTRGDTEAFF | TGCGCCAGCAGCTCTACTCGAGGGGACACTGAAGCTTTCTTT